These 10 T cell receptor beta chains came from one sample sequenced in a study of neurological immune-mediated disorders (dated by TCRdb to between 2018 and 2021). The library was prepared using 5' RACE. TCRdb shows the sequencer as Illumina HiSeq 2500. Through fastp at Q25 and MiXCR, TCRdb rebuilt clones from the public reads, retaining in-frame beta chains. Every CDR3 protein is listed once, alongside the most common genes and DNA of its rows. This sample gives around 49,000 distinct CDR3 sequences in total; about a tenth of them show up just once. The ten biggest clones cover more than 1.5% of the sample. Per the publication, the time point label means: longitudinal time-point 1 (baseline). The source material was PBMCs. The receptor source for this set is a woman in her 40s in good health.

This clonotype was found many times. The chain has TRBV5-5 and TRBJ1-1; D not certain. The CDR3 contains 13 residues. V dropped 2 bases and J dropped 1 base, with 6 bases sitting between them. Germline loops: CDR1 SGHKS, CDR2 YYEKEE (reference sequence). Written as DNA, the CDR3 is TGTGCCAGCAGCTTTGAGCCGAACACTGAAGCTTTCTTT. Translation: CASSFEPNTEAFF.

This clonotype showed up many times. This chain joins TRBV29-1 and TRBJ2-7; D assignment may be TRBD1 or TRBD2 (6 bases each). The germline V gene has CDR1 SQVTM and CDR2 ANQGSEA. V lost 3 bases and J 3 bases, leaving 15 bases between the germline ends. This CDR3 region has 14 residues. The CDR3: CSVDLGGVGYEQYF. CDR3 coding DNA: TGCAGCGTTGACTTGGGGGGCGTCGGCTACGAGCAGTACTTC.

The chain joins TRBV19 to TRBJ1-1; possibly TRBD1 for D (6 bases). The CDR3 has 15 amino acids. V dropped 7 bases and J dropped 0 bases, with 15 bases sitting between them. Germline V CDR1 and CDR2: LNHDA, SQIVND (reference sequence). The CDR3 DNA sequence: TGTGCCAGTACCACACAAGGGGGTGTGAACACTGAAGCTTTCTTT. Its translation: CASTTQGGVNTEAFF.

This clonotype was observed many times. The chain links TRBV6-1 to TRBJ1-1, with D unresolved. The CDR3 has 17 amino acids. V lost 2 bases and J 3 bases, leaving 19 bases between the germline ends. The germline gives CDR1 MNHNS, CDR2 SASEGT. In DNA, the CDR3 is TGTGCCAGCAGTGAAAGGGATGCCCAAGGGCCCCACACTGAAGCTTTCTTT. This encodes CASSERDAQGPHTEAFF.

There are many counts of this clonotype. This chain connects TRBV20-1 to TRBJ2-7; a weak D match, TRBD2 (5 bases). Trimming left V 0 bases short and J 4 bases short, with 10 bases between. The CDR3 covers 13 residues. Germline assignment: CDR1 DFQATT and CDR2 SNEGSKA (reference sequence). The CDR3 region is CSARDITGYEQYF. Written as DNA, the CDR3 is TGCAGTGCTAGAGATATAACGGGATACGAGCAGTACTTC.

The CDR3 coding sequence is TGTGCCAGCAGCAGACAGTTTCGGACCTCCGCACATGAGCAGTTCTTC. Its protein is CASSRQFRTSAHEQFF. This chain uses TRBV6-5 with TRBJ2-1, with D possibly matching TRBD1 (5 bases). This CDR3 is built from 16 residues. Germline V gives CDR1 MNHEY, CDR2 SVGAGI. Trimming removed 6 bases from V and 8 bases from J, with 23 bases in between.

This clonotype was counted at least ten times. CDR3 residues: CATTTYPLGLAGDTDTQYF. The CDR3 DNA reads TGTGCCACAACTACTTACCCCCTTGGGCTAGCGGGGGACACAGATACGCAGTATTTT. The chain has TRBV10-3 and TRBJ2-3; 10 bases are a match to TRBD2. V shed 10 bases, J shed 2 bases, and the junction held 21 bases outside the gene matches. There are 19 residues in the CDR3. Looked up from germline, CDR1 is ENHRY and CDR2 is SYGVKD.

This clonotype was found many times. The V and J genes are TRBV10-1 and TRBJ2-3; D gene uncertain. In germline, CDR1 is WNHNN, CDR2 SYGVQD (reference sequence). The CDR3 has 13 residues. The ends were cut back, 3 bases at V and 6 bases at J, with 10 bases in the middle. In DNA form, the CDR3 reads TGCGCCAGCAGTGAACTCAGGCGGGATACGCAGTATTTT. Translation: CASSELRRDTQYF.

This clonotype showed up many times. This chain joins TRBV20-1 and TRBJ2-1; D gene ambiguous. CDR3 length equals 11 residues. V lost 2 bases, J lost 4 bases, and 3 bases lay in between. Germline V lookup: CDR1 DFQATT, CDR2 SNEGSKA (reference sequence). CDR3 amino acids: CSARRYNEQFF. The CDR3 DNA follows: TGCAGTGCTAGAAGGTACAATGAGCAGTTCTTC.

The chain joins TRBV7-3 to TRBJ2-1, with 7 positions matching TRBD2. The V and J ends lost 6 bases and 8 bases, in that order; junction bases with no gene match: 13. CDR3 length: 15 amino acids. Germline assignment: CDR1 SGHTA and CDR2 FQGTGA. CDR3 protein: CASSTRGGSVYEQFF. DNA of the CDR3: TGTGCCAGCAGTACTCGGGGCGGGAGTGTATATGAGCAGTTCTTC.